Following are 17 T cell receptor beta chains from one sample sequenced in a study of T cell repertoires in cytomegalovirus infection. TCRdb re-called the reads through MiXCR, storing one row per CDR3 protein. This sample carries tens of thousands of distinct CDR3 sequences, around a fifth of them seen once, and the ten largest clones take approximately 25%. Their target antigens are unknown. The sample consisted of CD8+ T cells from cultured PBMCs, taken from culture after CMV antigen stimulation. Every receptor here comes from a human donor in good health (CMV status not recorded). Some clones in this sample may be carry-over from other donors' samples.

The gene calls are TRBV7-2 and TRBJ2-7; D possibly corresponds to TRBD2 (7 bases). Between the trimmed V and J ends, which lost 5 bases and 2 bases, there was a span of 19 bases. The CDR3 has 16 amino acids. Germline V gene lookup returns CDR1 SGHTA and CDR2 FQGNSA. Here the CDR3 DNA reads TGTGCCAGCAGCCCCGGGGGGCGGGAGCTACCCTACGAGCAGTACTTC. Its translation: CASSPGGRELPYEQYF.

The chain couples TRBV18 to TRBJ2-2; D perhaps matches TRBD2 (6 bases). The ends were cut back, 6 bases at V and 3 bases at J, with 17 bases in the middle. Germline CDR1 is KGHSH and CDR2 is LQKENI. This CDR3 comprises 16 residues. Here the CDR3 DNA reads TGTGCCAGCTCCCCCCGGGACTCTCCTTACACCGGGGAGCTGTTTTTT. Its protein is CASSPRDSPYTGELFF.

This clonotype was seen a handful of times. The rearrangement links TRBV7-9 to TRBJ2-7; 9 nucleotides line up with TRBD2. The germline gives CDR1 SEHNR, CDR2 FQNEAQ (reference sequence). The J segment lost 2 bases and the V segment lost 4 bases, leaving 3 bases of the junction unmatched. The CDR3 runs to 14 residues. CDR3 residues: CASSYRTSAYEQYF. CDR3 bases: TGTGCCAGCAGCTACCGGACTAGCGCCTACGAGCAGTACTTC.

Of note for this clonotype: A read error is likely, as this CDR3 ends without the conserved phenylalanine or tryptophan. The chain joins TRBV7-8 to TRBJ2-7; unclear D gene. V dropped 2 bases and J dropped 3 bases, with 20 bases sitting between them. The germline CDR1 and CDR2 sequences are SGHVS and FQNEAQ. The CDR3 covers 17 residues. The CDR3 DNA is TGTGCCAGCAGCTTAAGTCCCGTCGGATTGGTAAGCTACGAGCAGTACTTA. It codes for CASSLSPVGLVSYEQYL.

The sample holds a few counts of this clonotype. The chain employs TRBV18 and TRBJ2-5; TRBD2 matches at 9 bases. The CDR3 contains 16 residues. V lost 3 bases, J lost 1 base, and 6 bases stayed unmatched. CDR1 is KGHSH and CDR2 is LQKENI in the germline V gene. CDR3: CASSPLAGESQETQYF. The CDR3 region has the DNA TGTGCCAGCTCACCTTTAGCGGGAGAGAGCCAAGAGACCCAGTACTTC.

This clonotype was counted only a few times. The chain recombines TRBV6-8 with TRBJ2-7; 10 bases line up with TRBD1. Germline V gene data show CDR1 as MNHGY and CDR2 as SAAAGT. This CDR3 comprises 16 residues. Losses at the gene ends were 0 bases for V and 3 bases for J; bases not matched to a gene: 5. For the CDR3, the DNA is TGTGCCAGCAGTTACTCGAGCGGGACAGGGGACTACGAGCAGTACTTC. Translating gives CASSYSSGTGDYEQYF.

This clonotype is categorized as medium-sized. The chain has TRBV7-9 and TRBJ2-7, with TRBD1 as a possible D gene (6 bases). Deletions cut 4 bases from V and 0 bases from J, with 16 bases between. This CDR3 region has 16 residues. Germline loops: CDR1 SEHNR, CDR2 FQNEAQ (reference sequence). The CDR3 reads CASSSRSGTFSYEQYF. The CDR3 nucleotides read TGTGCCAGCAGCTCGAGGTCTGGGACATTCTCCTACGAGCAGTACTTC.

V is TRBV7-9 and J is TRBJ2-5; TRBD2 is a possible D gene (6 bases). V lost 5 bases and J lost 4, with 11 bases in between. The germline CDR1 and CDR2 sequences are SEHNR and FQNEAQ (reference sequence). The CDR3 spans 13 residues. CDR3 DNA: TGTGCCAGCAGCCCTTTCGGGGGAGAGACCCAGTACTTC. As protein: CASSPFGGETQYF.

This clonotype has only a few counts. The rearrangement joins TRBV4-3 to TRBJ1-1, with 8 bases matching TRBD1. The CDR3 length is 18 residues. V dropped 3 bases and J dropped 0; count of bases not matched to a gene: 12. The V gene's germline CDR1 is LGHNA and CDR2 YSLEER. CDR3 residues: CASSQSHGTGPMNTEAFF. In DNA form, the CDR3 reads TGCGCCAGCAGCCAGTCCCACGGGACAGGACCGATGAACACTGAAGCTTTCTTT.

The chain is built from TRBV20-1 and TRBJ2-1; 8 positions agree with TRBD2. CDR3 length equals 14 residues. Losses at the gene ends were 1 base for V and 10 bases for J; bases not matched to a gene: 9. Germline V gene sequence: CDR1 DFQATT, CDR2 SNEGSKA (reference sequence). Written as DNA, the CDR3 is TGCAGTGCTAGAGGGTCTAGCGGGCTCGGGGAGCAGTTCTTC. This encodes CSARGSSGLGEQFF.

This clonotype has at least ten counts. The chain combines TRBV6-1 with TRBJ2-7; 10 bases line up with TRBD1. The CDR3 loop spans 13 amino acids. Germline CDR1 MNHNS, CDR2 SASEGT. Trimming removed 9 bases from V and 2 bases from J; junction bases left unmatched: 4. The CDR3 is CARAGTGAYEQYF. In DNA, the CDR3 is TGTGCCAGGGCCGGGACAGGGGCCTACGAGCAGTACTTC.

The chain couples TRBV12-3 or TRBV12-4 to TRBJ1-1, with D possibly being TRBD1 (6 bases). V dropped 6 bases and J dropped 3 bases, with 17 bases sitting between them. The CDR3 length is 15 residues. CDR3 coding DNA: TGTGCCAGCAGCTCGGCGGGGGCCCTGGACACTGAAGCTTTCTTT. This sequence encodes CASSSAGALDTEAFF.

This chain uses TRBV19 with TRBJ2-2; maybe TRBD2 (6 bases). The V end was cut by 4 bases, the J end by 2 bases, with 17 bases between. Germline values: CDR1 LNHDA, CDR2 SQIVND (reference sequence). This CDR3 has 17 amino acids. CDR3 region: CASSTGLLSPNTGELFF. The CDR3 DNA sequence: TGTGCCAGTAGTACGGGACTCTTATCACCAAACACCGGGGAGCTGTTTTTT.

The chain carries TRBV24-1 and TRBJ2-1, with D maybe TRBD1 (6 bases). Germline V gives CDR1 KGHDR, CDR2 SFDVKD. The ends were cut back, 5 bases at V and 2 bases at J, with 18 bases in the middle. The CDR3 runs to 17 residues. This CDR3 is CATSASRTVPAYNEQFF. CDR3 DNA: TGTGCCACCAGTGCCTCAAGGACAGTCCCAGCCTACAATGAGCAGTTCTTC.

The CDR3, as DNA: TGCGCCAGCAGCCTCCGGACCCCATCCGATACGCAGTATTTT. Translating gives CASSLRTPSDTQYF. The genes are TRBV4-1 and TRBJ2-3, with unresolved D. Germline CDR1 reads MGHRA; CDR2 reads YSYEKL. Trimming took 4 bases from V and 6 from J, leaving 14 bases between them. The CDR3 has 14 residues.

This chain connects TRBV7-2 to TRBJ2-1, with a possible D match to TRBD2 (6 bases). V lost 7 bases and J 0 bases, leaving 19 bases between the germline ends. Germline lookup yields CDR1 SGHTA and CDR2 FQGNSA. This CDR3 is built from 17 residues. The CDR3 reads CASTSLDSGGSYNEQFF. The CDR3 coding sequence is TGTGCCAGCACCAGCTTAGATTCCGGGGGCTCCTACAATGAGCAGTTCTTC.

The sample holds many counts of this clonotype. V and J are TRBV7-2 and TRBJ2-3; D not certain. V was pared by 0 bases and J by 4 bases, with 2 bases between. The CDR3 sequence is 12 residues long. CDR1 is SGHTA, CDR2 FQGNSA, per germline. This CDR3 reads CASSLAPDTQYF. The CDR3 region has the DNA TGTGCCAGCAGCTTAGCGCCAGATACGCAGTATTTT.